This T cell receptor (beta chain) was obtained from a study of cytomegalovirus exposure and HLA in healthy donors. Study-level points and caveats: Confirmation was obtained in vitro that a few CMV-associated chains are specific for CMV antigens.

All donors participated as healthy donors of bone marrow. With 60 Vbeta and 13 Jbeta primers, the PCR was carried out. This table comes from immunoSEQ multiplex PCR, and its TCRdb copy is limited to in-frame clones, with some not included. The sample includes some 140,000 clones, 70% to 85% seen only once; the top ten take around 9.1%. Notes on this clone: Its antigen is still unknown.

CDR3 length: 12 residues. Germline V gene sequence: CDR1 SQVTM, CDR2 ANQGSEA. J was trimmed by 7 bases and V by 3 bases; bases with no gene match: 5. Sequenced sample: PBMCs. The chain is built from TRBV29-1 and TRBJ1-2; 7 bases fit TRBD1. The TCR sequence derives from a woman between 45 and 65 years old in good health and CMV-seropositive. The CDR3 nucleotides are TGCAGCGTTGACAGGGGGGCCTCTGGCTACACCTTC. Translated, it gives CSVDRGASGYTF.